The 21 T cell receptor beta chains reported below all come from one sample, sequenced in a study of shared clonotypes between healthy human individuals. Clones were read by immunoSEQ multiplex PCR, and TCRdb kept only the in-frame ones, dropping some. The sample records 1.5 million to 2.5 million clones, roughly 94% being singletons. Naive CD8 cells, CD45RO-negative and positively selected for CCR7, excluded terminally differentiated effector memory CD45RA+ cells. The sequenced sample was naive CD8+ T cells sorted from blood. The receptors derive from a man aged 18-30 years in good health.

The chain employs TRBV11-2 and TRBJ1-3; D is unresolved. The germline gives CDR1 SGHAT, CDR2 FQNNGV. V lost 5 bases and J lost 0, with 11 bases in between. CDR3 length equals 15 residues. CDR3 region: CASSVDMTSGNTIYF. The CDR3 bases are TGTGCCAGCAGCGTCGACATGACCTCTGGAAACACCATATATTTT.

The chain uses TRBV5-1 and TRBJ2-7; D gene uncertain. The CDR3 sequence is 18 residues long. Germline V CDR1 and CDR2: SGHRS, YFSETQ. Trimming stripped 0 bases from V and 6 bases from J, with 25 bases between. The CDR3, as DNA: TGCGCCAGCAGCTTGGGAAACGGGCCACTCACAGATATGGCCGAGCAGTACTTC. Its protein product is CASSLGNGPLTDMAEQYF. The full variable domain, rest sourced from reference TRBV5-1 and TRBJ2-7, is KAGVTQTPRYLIKTRGQQVTLSCSPISGHRSVSWYQQTPGQGLQFLFEYFSETQRNKGNFPGRFSGRQFSNSRSEMNVSTLELGDSALYLCASSLGNGPLTDMAEQYFGPGTRLTVT.

V and J are TRBV19 and TRBJ2-6; the D is unclear. Looked up from germline, CDR1 is LNHDA and CDR2 is SQIVND (reference sequence). CDR3 length: 17 amino acids. V lost 5 bases to trimming and J lost 2 bases, with 16 bases between them. CDR3 sequence reads: CASSFYLGMTGANVLTF. CDR3 bases: TGTGCCAGTAGTTTCTACCTTGGGATGACTGGGGCCAACGTCCTGACTTTC.

The rearrangement joins TRBV7-9 to TRBJ1-6, with D uncertain. Germline CDR1 is SEHNR and CDR2 is FQNEAQ (reference sequence). CDR3 length equals 14 residues. The V end was cut by 3 bases, the J end by 10 bases, with 13 bases between. As DNA, the CDR3 is TGTGCCAGCAGCTTCGACTCCCGAAGGTCACCCCTCCACTTT. Encoded protein: CASSFDSRRSPLHF.

The V call is TRBV30, the J call TRBJ2-5; 7 bases map to TRBD2. The germline gives CDR1 GTSNPN, CDR2 SVGIG (reference sequence). V trimming: 4 bases; J trimming: 4 bases; junction bases outside the gene matches: 12. There are 15 residues in the CDR3. The CDR3 DNA sequence: TGTGCCTGGACGTACGGGGGAGGGCGAGGAGAGACCCAGTACTTC. Protein sequence: CAWTYGGGRGETQYF.

This clone occurred a few times. The rearrangement links TRBV6-5 to TRBJ1-2; 7 positions agree with TRBD1. The V segment lost 6 bases and the J segment 8 bases; nucleotides outside the gene matches: 3. Germline V gives CDR1 MNHEY, CDR2 SVGAGI. The CDR3 runs to 11 residues. CDR3 in DNA: TGTGCCAGCAGGGGGACAGCCGGCTACACCTTC. This codes for CASRGTAGYTF.

The chain uses TRBV5-6 and TRBJ1-4, with 7 bases aligning to TRBD1. CDR3 length: 15 amino acids. V was pared by 4 bases and J by 6 bases, with 9 bases of the junction left unmatched. Germline assignment: CDR1 SGHDT and CDR2 YYEEEE. Written as DNA, the CDR3 is TGTGCCAGCAGCCTAGGGACAGAGATTGATGAAAAACTGTTTTTT. It translates to CASSLGTEIDEKLFF.

The V and J genes are TRBV27 and TRBJ1-4; D is ambiguous. Trimming removed 5 bases from V and 5 bases from J, with 15 bases in between. CDR1 and CDR2 (germline): MNHEY, SMNVEV (reference sequence). The CDR3 is made up of 15 amino acids. CDR3 bases: TGTGCCAGCAGTCCACTACGGGTCCTGAATGAAAAACTGTTTTTT. Protein sequence: CASSPLRVLNEKLFF.

The chain carries TRBV4-3 and TRBJ2-3; maybe TRBD1 (6 bases). Per germline, CDR1 LGHNA and CDR2 YSLEER. The CDR3 totals 18 residues. Deletions cut 0 bases from V and 3 bases from J, with 19 bases between. CDR3 loop: CASSQDTTGVLKTDTQYF. The CDR3 region has the DNA TGCGCCAGCAGCCAAGATACGACAGGCGTCCTAAAAACAGATACGCAGTATTTT.

This sequence joins TRBV4-1 and TRBJ1-1; the D gene is possibly TRBD1 (5 bases). V lost 0 bases to trimming and J lost 2 bases, with 10 bases between them. The CDR3 is 15 residues long. Germline-derived CDR1 and CDR2 are MGHRA and YSYEKL. The CDR3 is CASSQEQELNTEAFF. DNA for the CDR3: TGCGCCAGCAGCCAAGAACAGGAGCTCAACACTGAAGCTTTCTTT.

This sequence joins TRBV28 and TRBJ2-5, with a possible D match to TRBD2 (6 bases). The CDR3 is 15 amino acids. The germline gives CDR1 MDHEN, CDR2 SYDVKM. With 4 bases removed from V and 9 bases from J, the gap between germline ends came to 21 bases. DNA for the CDR3: TGTGCCAGCAGTTGGGGACTGACTAAGGAAGGGGCCCAGTACTTC. It is translated as CASSWGLTKEGAQYF. Variable domain in full (rest from reference TRBV28 and TRBJ2-5): DVKVTQSSRYLVKRTGEKVFLECVQDMDHENMFWYRQDPGLGLRLIYFSYDVKMKEKGDIPEGYSVSREKKERFSLILESASTNQTSMYLCASSWGLTKEGAQYFGPGTRLLVL.

This clone was observed once. V is TRBV15 and J is TRBJ1-6; the D is unclear. From germline, CDR1 is LNHNV and CDR2 YYDKDF (reference sequence). This CDR3 region has 15 residues. Deletions cut 0 bases from V and 5 bases from J, with 8 bases between. Here the CDR3 DNA reads TGTGCCACCAGCAGAGATTACGTGGATAATTCACCCCTCCACTTT. Protein product: CATSRDYVDNSPLHF.

The chain carries TRBV6-5 and TRBJ2-7; D may be TRBD1 (6 bases). Germline CDR1 and CDR2: MNHEY and SVGAGI. This CDR3 spans 14 amino acids. Trimming shortened V by 5 bases and J by 1 base, and 12 bases separated the two germline ends. CDR3 region: CASSTGTKSYEQYF. As DNA, the CDR3 is TGTGCCAGCAGTACCGGGACAAAATCCTACGAGCAGTACTTC.

The rearrangement links TRBV7-8 to TRBJ1-1; 7 nucleotides agree with TRBD1. CDR3 length: 15 residues. Germline CDR1 and CDR2: SGHVS and FQNEAQ. J lost 8 bases, V lost 0 bases, and 9 bases had no gene match. For the CDR3, the DNA is TGTGCCAGCAGCTTAGCGCTACCGGGGACAGACGAAGCTTTCTTT. Translation: CASSLALPGTDEAFF. The full variable domain, rest sourced from reference TRBV7-8 and TRBJ1-1, is GAGVSQSPRYKVAKRGQDVALRCDPISGHVSLFWYQQALGQGPEFLTYFQNEAQLDKSGLPSDRFFAERPEGSVSTLKIQRTQQEDSAVYLCASSLALPGTDEAFFGQGTRLTVV.

This chain joins TRBV6-5 and TRBJ2-7, with TRBD2 as a possible D gene (5 bases). V was clipped by 0 bases and J by 3 bases, with 15 bases between them. The CDR3 is 16 residues long. Germline CDR1 is MNHEY and CDR2 is SVGAGI. CDR3 sequence reads: CASSYSNLDWGYEQYF. The CDR3 coding sequence is TGTGCCAGCAGTTACTCGAACTTGGACTGGGGCTACGAGCAGTACTTC.

The chain couples TRBV4-1 to TRBJ1-2; TRBD1 aligns across 7 bases. The CDR3 totals 15 residues. The germline CDR1 and CDR2 sequences are MGHRA and YSYEKL. V trimming: 1 base; J trimming: 8 bases; junction bases outside the gene matches: 10. This CDR3 reads CASSQAITGAGGYTF. As DNA, the CDR3 is TGCGCCAGCAGCCAAGCCATAACAGGGGCGGGAGGCTACACCTTC.

The gene calls are TRBV5-4 and TRBJ2-6, with D maybe TRBD1 (5 bases). The CDR3 is 17 amino acids. V was trimmed by 0 bases and J by 2 bases, leaving 12 bases between them. Germline CDR1 reads SGHNT; CDR2 reads YYREEE (reference sequence). This CDR3 reads CASSLGGLWTGANVLTF. DNA for the CDR3: TGTGCCAGCAGCTTGGGGGGCCTTTGGACTGGGGCCAACGTCCTGACTTTC. Complete variable domain (other parts from reference TRBV5-4 and TRBJ2-6): ETGVTQSPTHLIKTRGQQVTLRCSSQSGHNTVSWYQQALGQGPQFIFQYYREEENGRGNFPPRFSGLQFPNYSSELNVNALELDDSALYLCASSLGGLWTGANVLTFGAGSRLTVL.

This clone was counted once. The V call is TRBV27, the J call TRBJ1-5, with a weak D call TRBD1 (6 bases). Trimming pared 2 bases from V and 6 bases from J, leaving 20 bases between. The length of the CDR3 is 17 residues. Per the germline V gene, CDR1 is MNHEY and CDR2 is SMNVEV (reference sequence). The CDR3 sequence is CASSLQKVSGEVQPQHF. For the CDR3, the DNA is TGTGCCAGCAGTTTACAGAAAGTTTCAGGGGAGGTTCAGCCCCAGCATTTT.

The chain has TRBV2 and TRBJ2-7; D might be TRBD1 (6 bases). CDR1 is SNHLY, CDR2 FYNNEI, per germline. Deletions cut 3 bases from V and 3 bases from J, with 12 bases between. This CDR3 has 14 residues. The CDR3 DNA is TGTGCCAGCAGTGATCCCCAGGGGTTCTACGAGCAGTACTTC. The encoded protein is CASSDPQGFYEQYF. Looking up the rest from reference TRBV2 and TRBJ2-7 gives the full variable domain: EPEVTQTPSHQVTQMGQEVILRCVPISNHLYFYWYRQILGQKVEFLVSFYNNEISEKSEIFDDQFSVERPDGSNFTLKIRSTKLEDSAMYFCASSDPQGFYEQYFGPGTRLTVT.

The chain uses TRBV7-2 and TRBJ1-4; 9 positions agree with TRBD1. Germline V gene sequence: CDR1 SGHTA, CDR2 FQGNSA. This CDR3 contains 15 residues. The ends lost 3 bases at V and 4 bases at J; junction bases unmatched: 3. CDR3 coding DNA: TGTGCCAGCAGCTTGGGACAGGGCTATAATGAAAAACTGTTTTTT. Translation gives CASSLGQGYNEKLFF.

The CDR3 loop reads CASSSRDIRYEQYF. DNA for the CDR3: TGTGCCAGCAGCTCCCGGGACATCCGATACGAGCAGTACTTC. V usage is TRBV5-4 and J usage is TRBJ2-7; D is perhaps TRBD1 (6 bases). Germline values: CDR1 SGHNT, CDR2 YYREEE (reference sequence). Trimming removed 3 bases at V and 4 bases at J, with 14 bases between. CDR3 size: 14 residues.